This T cell receptor (beta chain) was sequenced during a study of cytomegalovirus exposure and HLA in healthy donors. The protocol was immunoSEQ multiplex PCR, while the TCRdb copy is restricted to in-frame clones and leaves out a portion. This table holds 120,000 or so clones, 88% found once. CDR3 length equals 15 residues. J lost 10 bases, V lost 2 bases, and 10 bases had no gene match. CDR1 and CDR2 (germline): SGHTA, FQGNSA. The receptor comes from a man aged 25 to 45 in good health and CMV-seronegative. Sequenced input: PBMCs. V gene TRBV7-2 combines with J gene TRBJ2-7, with 11 positions matching TRBD2. The chain's CDR3 is CASSLRGTSGAYQYF. The CDR3 DNA follows: TGTGCCAGCAGCTTAAGGGGGACTAGCGGAGCTTATCAGTACTTC.